This passage covers 6 T cell receptor beta chains from one sample sequenced in a study of metastatic and nonmetastatic thyroid tumors. All patients were untreated before thyroid surgery. MiXCR re-clonotyped the PCR reads for TCRdb. The profile covers roughly 40,000 clones, with around an eighth appearing a single time and 8.5% to 10% taken by the ten largest. The material sequenced was blood. These receptors were taken from a male donor with papillary thyroid cancer or a benign thyroid nodule (not recorded which). Some clones in this sample may be carry-over from other donors' samples.

This clone came up many times. The J gene is TRBJ2-1, the V gene TRBV30, with TRBD2 matching over 11 bases. Trimming removed 1 base from V and 16 bases from J; junction bases left unmatched: 9. Germline-derived CDR1 and CDR2 are GTSNPN and SVGIG (reference sequence). The CDR3 length is 13 residues. CDR3 residues: CAWSGLAGRSGFF. In DNA form, the CDR3 reads TGTGCCTGGAGTGGACTAGCGGGGAGATCAGGCTTCTTC.

The table lists this clone with a few counts. One end of the junction does not line up with germline, which may come from a read error. This chain joins TRBV7-9 and TRBJ1-2; no reliable D call. This CDR3 has 13 amino acids. CDR1 is SEHNR, CDR2 FQNEAQ, per germline (reference sequence). CDR3 bases: TGTGTCAGCAGCTCCCAAACGGACTATAGCTACACCTTC. It encodes CVSSSQTDYSYTF. The entire variable domain, with the rest obtained from reference TRBV7-9 and TRBJ1-2, is as follows: DTGVSQNPRHKITKRGQNVTFRCDPISEHNRLYWYRQTLGQGPEFLTYFQNEAQLEKSRLLSDRFSAERPKGSFSTLEIQRTEQGDSAMYLCVSSSQTDYSYTFGSGTRLTVV.

The chain couples TRBV20-1 to TRBJ2-3; TRBD2 matches 7 bases. The V and J ends lost 3 bases and 2 bases, in that order; junction bases with no gene match: 8. The germline V gene has CDR1 DFQATT and CDR2 SNEGSKA (reference sequence). CDR3 length equals 15 residues. The CDR3 DNA sequence: TGCAGTGCTAGTCTGGCTAGCGGAAACACAGATACGCAGTATTTT. Its translation is CSASLASGNTDTQYF.

This clone was seen repeatedly, ten times or more. J is TRBJ2-3 and V is TRBV7-9; 7 nucleotides match TRBD2. The germline V gene encodes CDR1 SEHNR and CDR2 FQNEAQ (reference sequence). J lost 0 bases, V lost 5 bases, and 2 bases had no gene match. The CDR3 has 14 residues. The CDR3 DNA sequence: TGTGCCAGCAGCGATAGCGGGAGCACAGATACGCAGTATTTT. It specifies CASSDSGSTDTQYF.

This clone was seen many times. Other DNA sequences in the sample encode the same CDR3. This chain links TRBV19 with TRBJ2-3; D call uncertain. V was trimmed by 4 bases and J by 0 bases, leaving 11 bases between them. This CDR3 spans 15 amino acids. CDR1 and CDR2 (germline): LNHDA, SQIVND (reference sequence). As DNA, the CDR3 is TGTGCCAGTAGTAAAGGACGGCTCAGCACAGATACGCAGTATTTT. Protein product: CASSKGRLSTDTQYF.

This clone was picked up many times. This sample also contains other DNA sequences that code for the same CDR3. The chain links TRBV11-2 to TRBJ1-1, with D possibly being TRBD1 (6 bases). Per germline, CDR1 SGHAT and CDR2 FQNNGV. The CDR3 is 16 residues long. The germline V and J ends were trimmed by 5 bases and 1 base, with 17 bases remaining between them. The CDR3 DNA follows: TGTGCCAGCAGCCTCCGGGACAATCTTCGGAACACTGAAGCTTTCTTT. It encodes CASSLRDNLRNTEAFF.